These 7 T cell receptor beta chains originate from one sample sequenced in a study of cytomegalovirus exposure and HLA in healthy donors. The study ran its PCR with 60 Vbeta and 13 Jbeta primers. Produced via immunoSEQ multiplex PCR; TCRdb's table is partial and in-frame only. The data hold 200,000 to 300,000 clones, with around 80% observed a single time. Specimen: PBMCs. The receptors were gathered from a boy younger than 18 in good health and CMV-seronegative.

This chain links TRBV6-1 with TRBJ2-4; D unclear. Germline lookup yields CDR1 MNHNS and CDR2 SASEGT. The CDR3 covers 15 residues. The V gene lost 1 base and the J gene lost 1 base, with 8 bases spanning the gap. The CDR3 loop reads CASSEDPEAKNIQYF. CDR3 coding DNA: TGTGCCAGCAGTGAAGACCCGGAGGCCAAAAACATTCAGTACTTC.

In its sample, this clone was seen once. The rearrangement links TRBV11-2 to TRBJ1-6; D unclear. The CDR3 extends over 13 amino acids. With 1 base removed from V and 9 bases from J, the gap between germline ends came to 7 bases. Germline loops: CDR1 SGHAT, CDR2 FQNNGV. The CDR3 DNA reads TGTGCCAGCAGCTTAGCAGCAGGTTCACCCCTCCACTTT. Translating it yields CASSLAAGSPLHF.

The chain is built from TRBV11-3 and TRBJ2-2; tentatively, D is TRBD1 (5 bases). The CDR3 has 15 residues. V lost 0 bases to trimming and J lost 5 bases, with 10 bases between them. Germline CDR1 is SGHNT and CDR2 is YENEEA. In nucleotides, the CDR3 is TGTGCCAGCAGCTTAGATAGGGGTTGGACCGGGGAGCTGTTTTTT. This sequence encodes CASSLDRGWTGELFF.

The rearrangement uses TRBV5-6 and TRBJ1-6; D is unresolved. The CDR3 is 14 amino acids. Germline assignment: CDR1 SGHDT and CDR2 YYEEEE. Trimming took off 5 bases at V and 1 base at J, with 7 bases between the two ends. The CDR3: CASSLISYNSPLHF. CDR3 DNA: TGTGCCAGCAGTTTGATATCCTATAATTCACCCCTCCACTTT.

Only a few counts were recorded for this clone. This chain uses TRBV5-1 with TRBJ2-5; unclear D gene. This CDR3 spans 11 amino acids. Trimming took off 5 bases at V and 8 bases at J, with 10 bases between the two ends. Germline lookup yields CDR1 SGHRS and CDR2 YFSETQ. For the CDR3, the DNA is TGCGCCAGCAGGTCCGTTAGAACCCAGTACTTC. Encoded protein: CASRSVRTQYF.

The rearrangement uses TRBV5-1 and TRBJ2-5, with 9 bases identical to TRBD1. CDR1 and CDR2 (germline): SGHRS, YFSETQ. V lost 3 bases and J lost 2; bases outside the gene matches: 5. This CDR3 contains 15 residues. The CDR3 sequence: CASSSKDRGQETQYF. CDR3 coding DNA: TGCGCCAGCAGCTCAAAGGACAGGGGACAAGAGACCCAGTACTTC.

This rearrangement joins TRBV5-1 to TRBJ1-5; D is unresolved. Germline CDR1 and CDR2: SGHRS and YFSETQ. Trimming shortened V by 8 bases and J by 0 bases, and 9 bases separated the two germline ends. The CDR3 is made up of 13 amino acids. CDR3 in DNA: TGCGCCAGAATGTGGGCTAGCAATCAGCCCCAGCATTTT. Translating it yields CARMWASNQPQHF.